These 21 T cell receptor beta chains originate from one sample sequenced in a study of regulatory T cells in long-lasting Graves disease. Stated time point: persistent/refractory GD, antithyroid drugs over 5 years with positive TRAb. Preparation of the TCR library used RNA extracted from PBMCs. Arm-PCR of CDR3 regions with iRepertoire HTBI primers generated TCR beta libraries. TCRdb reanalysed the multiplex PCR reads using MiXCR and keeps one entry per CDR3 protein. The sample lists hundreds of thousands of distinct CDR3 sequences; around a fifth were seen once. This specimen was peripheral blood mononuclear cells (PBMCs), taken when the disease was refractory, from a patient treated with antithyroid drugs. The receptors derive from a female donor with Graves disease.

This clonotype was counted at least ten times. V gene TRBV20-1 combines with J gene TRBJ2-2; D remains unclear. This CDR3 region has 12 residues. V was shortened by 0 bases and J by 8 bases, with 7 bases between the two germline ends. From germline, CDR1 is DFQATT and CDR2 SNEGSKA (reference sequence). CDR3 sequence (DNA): TGCAGTGCTAGAGATCTGGGGGGGGAGCTGTTTTTT. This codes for CSARDLGGELFF.

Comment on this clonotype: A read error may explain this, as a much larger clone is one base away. The CDR3 loop is CASSLQSGTGGYTF. CDR3 nucleotide sequence: TGTGCCAGCAGTCTCCAGTCGGGCACTGGAGGCTACACCTTC. The chain is built from TRBV12-3 or TRBV12-4 and TRBJ1-2; no reliable D call. The CDR3 loop spans 14 amino acids. Trimming pared 5 bases from V and 8 bases from J, leaving 18 bases between.

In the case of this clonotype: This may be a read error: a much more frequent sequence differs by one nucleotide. CDR3 nucleotide sequence: TGTGCCAGCAGCTTAGGGACAGCATTCTCCTACGAGCAGTGCTTC. It codes for CASSLGTAFSYEQCF. The chain joins TRBV7-2 to TRBJ2-7; maybe TRBD1 (6 bases). Looked up from germline, CDR1 is SGHTA and CDR2 is FQGNSA. This CDR3 spans 15 amino acids. Complete variable domain (other parts from reference TRBV7-2 and TRBJ2-7): GAGVSQSPSNKVTEKGKDVELRCDPISGHTALYWYRQSLGQGLEFLIYFQGNSAPDKSGLPSDRFSAERTGGSVSTLTIQRTQQEDSAVYLCASSLGTAFSYEQCFGPGTRLTVT.

The CDR3 loop is CASSLNDRDEQYF. CDR3 bases: TGTGCCAGCTCACTAAACGACAGGGATGAGCAGTACTTC. J is TRBJ2-7 and V is TRBV3-1; 7 positions agree with TRBD1. The CDR3 length is 13 residues. The ends lost 8 bases at V and 7 bases at J; junction bases unmatched: 11. Per germline, CDR1 LGHDT and CDR2 YNNKEL (reference sequence).

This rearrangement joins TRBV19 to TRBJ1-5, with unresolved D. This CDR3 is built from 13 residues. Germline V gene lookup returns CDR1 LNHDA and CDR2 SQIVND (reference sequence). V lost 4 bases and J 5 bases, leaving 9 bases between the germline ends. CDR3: CASSNRRDQPQHF. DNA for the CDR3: TGTGCCAGTAGTAACCGGAGGGATCAGCCCCAGCATTTT.

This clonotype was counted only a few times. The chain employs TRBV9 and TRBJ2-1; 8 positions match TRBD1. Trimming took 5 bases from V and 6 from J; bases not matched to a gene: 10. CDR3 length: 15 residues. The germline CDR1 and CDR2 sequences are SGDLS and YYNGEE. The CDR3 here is CASSGRTGMSNEQFF. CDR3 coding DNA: TGTGCCAGCAGTGGGAGGACAGGGATGAGCAATGAGCAGTTCTTC.

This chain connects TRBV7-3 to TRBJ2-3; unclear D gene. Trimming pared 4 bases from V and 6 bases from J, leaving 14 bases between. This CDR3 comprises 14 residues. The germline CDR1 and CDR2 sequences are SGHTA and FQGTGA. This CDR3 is CASSSGVGKDTQYF. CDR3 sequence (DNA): TGTGCCAGCAGCTCGGGTGTGGGAAAGGATACGCAGTATTTT.

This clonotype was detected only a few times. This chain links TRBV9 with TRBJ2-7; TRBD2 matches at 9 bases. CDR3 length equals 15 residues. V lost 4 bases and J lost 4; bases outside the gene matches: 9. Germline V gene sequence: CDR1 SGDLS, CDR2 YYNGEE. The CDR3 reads CASSSFAGGPYEQYF. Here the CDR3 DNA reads TGTGCCAGCAGCTCCTTTGCGGGAGGGCCTTACGAGCAGTACTTC.

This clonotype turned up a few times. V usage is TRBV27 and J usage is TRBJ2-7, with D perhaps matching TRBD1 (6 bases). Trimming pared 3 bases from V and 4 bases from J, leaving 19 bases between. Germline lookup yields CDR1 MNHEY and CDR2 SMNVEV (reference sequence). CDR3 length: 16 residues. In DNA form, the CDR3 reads TGTGCCAGCAGTTTGGGGCAGGGGAGCCCAACATACGAGCAGTACTTC. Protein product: CASSLGQGSPTYEQYF.

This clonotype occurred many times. The chain's CDR3 is CASGRAAKNIQYF. For the CDR3, the DNA is TGTGCCAGCGGTAGGGCAGCCAAAAACATTCAGTACTTC. The chain couples TRBV27 to TRBJ2-4; D uncertain. CDR3 length: 13 residues. V lost 8 bases, J lost 0 bases, and 8 bases lay in between. Looked up from germline, CDR1 is MNHEY and CDR2 is SMNVEV (reference sequence).

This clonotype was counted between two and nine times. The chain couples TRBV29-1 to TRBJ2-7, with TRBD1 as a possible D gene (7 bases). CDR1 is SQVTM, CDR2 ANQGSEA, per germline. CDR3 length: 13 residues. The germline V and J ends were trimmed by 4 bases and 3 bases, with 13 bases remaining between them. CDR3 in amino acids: CSVVRGAYYEQYF. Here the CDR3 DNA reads TGCAGCGTTGTCAGGGGGGCGTACTACGAGCAGTACTTC.

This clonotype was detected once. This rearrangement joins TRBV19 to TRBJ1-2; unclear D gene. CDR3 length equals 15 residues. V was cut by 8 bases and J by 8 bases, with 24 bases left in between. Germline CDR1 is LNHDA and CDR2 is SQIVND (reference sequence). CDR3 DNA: TGTGCCAGTGAGGCCGGCGCCAGTCCTTCGGAAGGCTACACCTTC. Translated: CASEAGASPSEGYTF.

The CDR3 protein is CSIGGEETEAFF. CDR3 DNA sequence: TGCAGCATTGGGGGGGAAGAGACTGAAGCTTTCTTT. V is TRBV29-1 and J is TRBJ1-1; a weak D match, TRBD1 (5 bases). The CDR3 totals 12 residues. Germline V lookup: CDR1 SQVTM, CDR2 ANQGSEA. Trimming shortened V by 8 bases and J by 5 bases, and 15 bases separated the two germline ends.

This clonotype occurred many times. The CDR3 loop is CASRATGTSGNTIYF. The DNA for the CDR3 is TGTGCCAGCAGGGCTACAGGGACCTCTGGAAACACCATATATTTT. V and J are TRBV2 and TRBJ1-3, with D possibly matching TRBD1 (6 bases). The length of the CDR3 is 15 residues. Germline V gene lookup returns CDR1 SNHLY and CDR2 FYNNEI. Between the trimmed V and J ends, which lost 6 bases and 0 bases, there was a span of 12 bases.

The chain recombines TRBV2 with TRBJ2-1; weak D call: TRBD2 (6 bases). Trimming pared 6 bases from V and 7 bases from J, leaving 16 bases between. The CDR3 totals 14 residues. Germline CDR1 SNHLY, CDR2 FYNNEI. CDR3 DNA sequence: TGTGCCAGCAGGCCCCGGGACTTCGGGAATGAGCAGTTCTTC. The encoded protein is CASRPRDFGNEQFF.

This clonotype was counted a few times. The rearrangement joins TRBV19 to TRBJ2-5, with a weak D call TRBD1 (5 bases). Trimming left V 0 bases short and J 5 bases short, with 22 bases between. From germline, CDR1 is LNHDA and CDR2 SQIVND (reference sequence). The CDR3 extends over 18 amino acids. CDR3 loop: CASSIDPPPGRAGETQYF. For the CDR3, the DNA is TGTGCCAGTAGTATAGACCCCCCCCCCGGCAGGGCAGGGGAGACCCAGTACTTC.

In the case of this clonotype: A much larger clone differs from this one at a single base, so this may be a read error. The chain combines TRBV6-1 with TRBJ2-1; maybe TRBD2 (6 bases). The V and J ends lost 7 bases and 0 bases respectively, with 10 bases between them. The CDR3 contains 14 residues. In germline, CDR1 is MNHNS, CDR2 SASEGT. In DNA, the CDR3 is TGTGCCAGCAATCTAGCGTCCTCCTACAATGAGCAGTTCTTC. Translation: CASNLASSYNEQFF.

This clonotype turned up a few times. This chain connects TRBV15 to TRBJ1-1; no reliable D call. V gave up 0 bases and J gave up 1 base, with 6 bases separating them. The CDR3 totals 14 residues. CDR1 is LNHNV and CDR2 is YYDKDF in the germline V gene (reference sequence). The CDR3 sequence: CATSRDRQNTEAFF. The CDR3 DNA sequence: TGTGCCACCAGCAGAGATCGGCAGAACACTGAAGCTTTCTTT.

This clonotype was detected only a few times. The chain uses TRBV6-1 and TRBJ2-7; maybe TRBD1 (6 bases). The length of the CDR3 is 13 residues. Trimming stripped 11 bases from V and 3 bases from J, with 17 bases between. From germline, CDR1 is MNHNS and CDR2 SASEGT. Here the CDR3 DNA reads TGTGCCTCTATACCGGGACAAAGCTACGAGCAGTACTTC. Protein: CASIPGQSYEQYF.

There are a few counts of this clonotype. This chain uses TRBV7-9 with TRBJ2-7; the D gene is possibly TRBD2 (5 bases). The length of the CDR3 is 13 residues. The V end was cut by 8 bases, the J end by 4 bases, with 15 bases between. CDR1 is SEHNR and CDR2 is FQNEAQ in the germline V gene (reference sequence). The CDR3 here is CASGSLVTYEQYF. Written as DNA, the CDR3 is TGTGCCAGCGGGTCACTAGTAACTTACGAGCAGTACTTC.

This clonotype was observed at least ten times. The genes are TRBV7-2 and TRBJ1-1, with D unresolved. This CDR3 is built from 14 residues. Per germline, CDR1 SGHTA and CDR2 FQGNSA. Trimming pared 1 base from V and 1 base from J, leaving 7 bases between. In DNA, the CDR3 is TGTGCCAGCAGCTTAGGGCTCCAGAACACTGAAGCTTTCTTT. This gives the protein CASSLGLQNTEAFF.